This T cell receptor beta chain was captured in a study of identical twins. TCRdb processed the 5' RACE reads anew with MiXCR; each CDR3 protein has one entry. This sample has around 680,000 distinct CDR3 sequences, with 8.6% found just once. This CDR3 is built from 13 residues. V shed 4 bases and J 8 bases; nucleotides not matched to a gene: 4. Germline CDR1 and CDR2: KGHDR and SFDVKD. This same sample was also part of a study on yellow fever vaccine responses in identical twins. That work states: Vaccine-induced T cell responses in twins were reportedly observed to appear partly convergent, partly personalized.

The chain combines TRBV24-1 with TRBJ1-2, with TRBD1 matching 9 bases. This clonotype originated in a young woman in good health. The sequenced sample consisted of PBMCs. This CDR3 reads CATSEGQGFGYTF. CDR3 in DNA: TGTGCCACCAGTGAGGGACAGGGTTTCGGCTACACCTTC.